This T cell receptor (beta chain) was documented in a study of blood T cell repertoires in COVID-19 (dated by TCRdb to the early 2020s). As for the study more broadly: The collaborator samples originated in the United States, Italy and Spain and spanned the acute and convalescent phases of COVID-19. Subjects who had been exposed to COVID-19, were actively infected with it, or had recovered from it provided the deeply sampled blood TCRbeta repertoires that made up the dataset. Where available, HLA class I and class II types were taken from metadata supplied by the sample provider and were not determined by assay-based typing. Sample metadata almost always included a de-identified subject ID, COVID-19 status, age in years and sex. The prospective study material was composed of cDNA or gDNA derived from T cells, B-cell-depleted T cells, or PBMCs. A freely available public database, intended as a resource for researchers studying the immune response to SARS-CoV-2, is where the repertoires were released. The samples were drawn from two sources: the first 160 participants of the ongoing ImmuneRACE study, and 1,000 to 1,500 subjects contributed by 6 global collaborators.

The immunoSEQ Assay, a bias-controlled multiplex PCR, was used to amplify TCRbeta CDR3 regions from genomic DNA. The paper's processing steps were these. The number of nucleated cells in each sample was estimated from the amplification of reference gene primers within the assay. Sequence reads were collapsed and filtered to measure the absolute abundance of every unique TCRbeta CDR3 rearrangement. For each sample, productive Simpson clonality was calculated as the square root of Simpson's diversity index across productive rearrangements. TCRdb took over this immuneACCESS table, retaining in-frame rearrangements with V and J assigned. Such tables are incomplete; in checked studies, under half of the missing clones stem from an unresolved V gene, and the remainder is unexplained. V and J calls and clone size are copied from that table; D and trimming were computed from the DNA. The sample data list 100,000 to 150,000 clones, and less than 90% of these were observed just once. The top ten clonotypes cover about 8% of the sample.

Beyond this particular receptor, the publication reports: How much clinical and demographic metadata was included differed by source and by participant, and the metadata was provided uncurated.

Another Seattle source contributed samples from volunteer blood donors who had recovered from COVID-19. Collaborating institutions collected whole blood in K2EDTA tubes following their own protocols. Collaborator samples were shipped for TCRbeta analysis as frozen whole blood, isolated PBMCs, or DNA extracted from either sample type. CDR1 and CDR2, per the germline V gene, are KGHSH and LQKENI. CDR3 length: 15 amino acids, cysteine to phenylalanine. Only the CDR3 portion is preserved as DNA: 45 bases, with reading frame beginning at the first base. Relative to germline, V is 8 bases shorter and J is 4 bases shorter, with 18 bases between their ends. In its sample, this clone was seen once. Its antigen target is currently unknown. No base qualities exist here, and no much larger clone lies one base off it.

The source is a man between 70 and 80 years old who had recovered from COVID-19. What was sequenced was peripheral blood. Recombination connected TRBV18 to TRBJ1-3, with the D gene too uncertain to name. The DNA reads TGTGCCAGCACCCCAACAGCAACGCCAGGAAACACCATATATTTT. It encodes CASTPTATPGNTIYF.